These T cell receptor beta chains were read from a single sample in a study of cytomegalovirus exposure and HLA in healthy donors. Clones were sequenced by immunoSEQ multiplex PCR, and TCRdb holds only the in-frame ones, with some missing. The top ten clones hold 3% to 3.5% of a sample with 120,000 to 150,000 clones, over 80% of them seen once. Source material: PBMCs. The receptor set was obtained from a male donor in good health and CMV-seronegative. The CDR3 runs from the conserved cysteine through the conserved F or W. A D gene is named only where the DNA matches it firmly. Clone size is not always given. Where it is, it says once, few, many or a class for expanded clones.

j_gene,abundance,v_gene,d_gene,CDR3aa,CDR3nt
TRBJ2-5,-,TRBV6-1,-,CASSDSLVQETQYF,TGTGCCAGCAGTGATAGTCTGGTACAAGAGACCCAGTACTTC
TRBJ2-3,-,TRBV27,-,CASSLGGSKQYF,TGTGCCAGCAGTTTAGGGGGGAGCAAGCAGTATTTT
TRBJ1-1,-,TRBV7-9,-,CSSSPDYTEAFF,TGTTCCAGCAGCCCGGACTACACTGAAGCTTTCTTT
TRBJ2-2,-,TRBV2,TRBD2,CASSGTSGGGTGELFF,TGTGCCAGCAGTGGGACTAGCGGAGGGGGCACCGGGGAGCTGTTTTTT
TRBJ2-7,-,TRBV27,TRBD1,CASRRTGSYEQYF,TGTGCCAGCAGACGGACAGGCAGCTACGAGCAGTACTTC
TRBJ2-3,-,TRBV5-1,TRBD2,CASSLSGRSTDTQYF,TGCGCCAGCAGCCTTAGCGGGAGGAGCACAGATACGCAGTATTTT
TRBJ2-7,-,TRBV5-4,TRBD2,CASSSLAGEQYF,TGTGCCAGCAGTTCACTAGCGGGGGAGCAGTACTTC
TRBJ2-1,once,TRBV19,TRBD1,CASSSAPGQAYNEQFF,TGTGCCAGTAGTTCCGCGCCGGGACAGGCCTACAATGAGCAGTTCTTC
TRBJ2-7,-,TRBV7-3,-,CASSLEGGAAYEQYF,TGTGCCAGCAGCTTAGAGGGCGGGGCAGCCTACGAGCAGTACTTC
TRBJ2-7,-,TRBV7-2,-,CASSLVLQGYEQYF,TGTGCCAGCAGCTTAGTTCTACAGGGTTACGAGCAGTACTTC
TRBJ2-1,-,TRBV9,TRBD2,CASSALSGNHNEQFF,TGTGCCAGCAGCGCGTTGAGCGGGAACCACAATGAGCAGTTCTTC
TRBJ1-4,-,TRBV7-6,-,CASSLGAQGSANEKLFF,TGTGCCAGCAGCTTAGGCGCCCAGGGGTCTGCTAATGAAAAACTGTTTTTT
TRBJ1-2,-,TRBV7-9,TRBD1,CSSSFRQGDGYTF,TGTTCCAGCAGCTTCCGACAGGGTGATGGCTACACCTTC
TRBJ1-2,-,TRBV19,-,CASSPRRERAIYGYTF,TGTGCCAGTTCCCCTCGAAGGGAGAGGGCCATCTATGGCTACACCTTC
TRBJ1-1,-,TRBV9,-,CASSVGVGATEAFF,TGTGCCAGCAGCGTAGGGGTTGGGGCCACTGAAGCTTTCTTT
TRBJ2-1,-,TRBV27,-,CASSNSYNEQFF,TGTGCCAGCAGCAACTCCTACAATGAGCAGTTCTTC
TRBJ2-1,-,TRBV11-2,-,CASSIRNGGYNEQFF,TGTGCCAGCAGCATAAGGAACGGGGGTTACAATGAGCAGTTCTTC
TRBJ2-2,few,TRBV2,TRBD1,CAGGQGLGTGELFF,TGTGCCGGGGGACAGGGGCTGGGCACCGGGGAGCTGTTTTTT
TRBJ2-1,-,TRBV7-9,-,CASSSKVGGGEQFF,TGTGCCAGCAGCTCAAAAGTAGGTGGCGGTGAGCAGTTCTTC
TRBJ1-2,-,TRBV6-1,-,CASSDCGYTF,TGTGCCAGCAGCGACTGTGGCTACACCTTC
TRBJ2-7,-,TRBV27,TRBD1,CASSFYRGDEQYF,TGTGCCAGCAGTTTCTACAGGGGCGACGAGCAGTACTTC
TRBJ2-2,-,TRBV27,-,CASSPQLGELFF,TGTGCCAGCAGTCCGCAGTTGGGGGAGCTGTTTTTT
TRBJ2-5,-,TRBV28,TRBD1,CASSLFGTGGRGTQYF,TGTGCCAGCAGTTTATTTGGGACAGGAGGGAGAGGGACCCAGTACTTC
TRBJ2-7,-,TRBV9,-,CASSVEAGGGYEQYF,TGTGCCAGCAGCGTAGAGGCAGGGGGAGGCTACGAGCAGTACTTC
TRBJ1-1,-,TRBV11-2,TRBD1,CASSITTGGTEAFF,TGTGCCAGCAGCATAACGACAGGGGGCACTGAAGCTTTCTTT
TRBJ2-5,-,TRBV6-1,TRBD1,CAGRRQGQETQYF,TGTGCCGGCCGAAGACAGGGCCAAGAGACCCAGTACTTC
TRBJ2-3,once,TRBV29-1,-,CSVEGMGPDTQYF,TGCAGCGTTGAGGGGATGGGGCCAGATACGCAGTATTTT
TRBJ2-7,-,TRBV29-1,-,CSVDGQGGYEQYF,TGCAGCGTTGACGGGCAGGGGGGATACGAGCAGTACTTC
TRBJ2-5,-,TRBV28,-,CASSEITGIEYF,TGTGCCAGCAGTGAAATAACAGGGATAGAGTACTTC
TRBJ1-3,-,TRBV21-1,-,CASSRQGTPNTIYF,TGTGCCAGCAGCAGACAGGGTACCCCAAACACCATATATTTT
TRBJ2-1,-,TRBV7-3,TRBD2,CASSLMRAGGKGEQFF,TGTGCCAGCAGCTTAATGCGAGCGGGAGGAAAGGGTGAGCAGTTCTTC
TRBJ2-3,few,TRBV5-8,TRBD2,CASSLRETSGWGRHTQYF,TGTGCCAGCAGCTTGAGGGAGACTAGCGGGTGGGGACGGCATACGCAGTATTTT
TRBJ2-5,-,TRBV2,TRBD1,CASSQPGTEDF,TGTGCCAGCAGTCAACCCGGGACAGAGGACTTC
TRBJ2-7,-,TRBV7-3,TRBD2,CASSLTGTSSEQYF,TGTGCCAGCAGCTTAACCGGGACTAGTAGCGAGCAGTACTTC
TRBJ2-1,once,TRBV7-3,-,CASSFDGRGGPYNEQFF,TGTGCCAGCAGCTTCGATGGGCGCGGGGGCCCCTACAATGAGCAGTTCTTC
TRBJ2-3,-,TRBV9,TRBD1,CASSVEDRGTDTQYF,TGTGCCAGCAGCGTAGAAGACAGGGGCACAGATACGCAGTATTTT
TRBJ2-1,once,TRBV5-6,-,CASSFGGGNEQFF,TGTGCCAGCAGCTTTGGGGGCGGCAATGAGCAGTTCTTC
TRBJ2-7,-,TRBV6-1,-,CASSSTGSVHEQYF,TGTGCCAGCAGTAGCACGGGGTCGGTCCACGAGCAGTACTTC
TRBJ2-5,few,TRBV28,-,CASSLSGVKTQYF,TGTGCCAGCAGTTTATCAGGGGTGAAGACCCAGTACTTC
TRBJ1-5,few,TRBV28,-,CASRSGGSNQPQHF,TGTGCCAGCAGGTCCGGGGGTAGCAATCAGCCCCAGCATTTT
TRBJ1-2,-,TRBV25-1,-,CASSETRGGYTF,TGTGCCAGCAGTGAAACCCGGGGTGGCTACACCTTC
TRBJ2-3,-,TRBV19,TRBD2,CASSIGSAAGTQYF,TGTGCCAGTAGTATCGGGTCGGCAGCGGGGACGCAGTATTTT
TRBJ2-1,-,TRBV5-1,TRBD1,CASSWKEDRDYNEQFF,TGCGCCAGCAGCTGGAAGGAGGACAGGGATTACAATGAGCAGTTCTTC
TRBJ2-5,-,TRBV7-2,TRBD2,CASSLGGLAGTETQYF,TGTGCCAGCAGCTTAGGAGGACTAGCGGGAACGGAGACCCAGTACTTC